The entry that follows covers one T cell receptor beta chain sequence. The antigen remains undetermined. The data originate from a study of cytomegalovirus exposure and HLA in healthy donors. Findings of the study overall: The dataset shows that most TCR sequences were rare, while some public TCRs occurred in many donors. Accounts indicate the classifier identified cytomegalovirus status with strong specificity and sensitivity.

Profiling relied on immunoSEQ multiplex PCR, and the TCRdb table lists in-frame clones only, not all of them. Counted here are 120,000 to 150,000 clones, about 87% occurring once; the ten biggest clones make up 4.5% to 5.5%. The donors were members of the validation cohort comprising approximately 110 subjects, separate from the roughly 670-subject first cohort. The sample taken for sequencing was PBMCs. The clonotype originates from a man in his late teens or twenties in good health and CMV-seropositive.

The CDR3 region is CASSFVGRGSSNYGYTF. The CDR3 region has the DNA TGTGCCAGCAGTTTCGTAGGCAGGGGTTCCTCTAACTATGGCTACACCTTC. This chain connects TRBV28 to TRBJ1-2; D is perhaps TRBD1 (6 bases). V lost 3 bases and J lost 0, with 17 bases in between. The germline V gene has CDR1 MDHEN and CDR2 SYDVKM. CDR3 length: 17 amino acids.